A single sample gave rise to the 30 T cell receptor beta chains below, sequenced in a study of blood T cell repertoires in COVID-19. Only in-frame clones appear in the TCRdb table, and some are missing; sequencing was by immunoSEQ multiplex PCR. Among approximately 75,000 clones listed, roughly 80% were seen once. Sequencing input: peripheral blood. The source of these receptors is a man aged 50-60 years with COVID-19, enrolled during active disease.

The V call is TRBV11-1, the J call TRBJ1-1; 11 nucleotides line up with TRBD1. Losses at the gene ends were 6 bases for V and 1 base for J; bases not matched to a gene: 7. Germline V gives CDR1 SGHAT, CDR2 FQDESV (reference sequence). The CDR3 has 16 amino acids. CDR3: CASRPGQGATNTEAFF. In nucleotides, the CDR3 is TGTGCCAGCAGACCAGGACAGGGGGCCACGAACACTGAAGCTTTCTTT.

The table lists this clone with a count of one. This chain uses TRBV6-6 with TRBJ2-6; no definite D call. CDR3 length equals 17 residues. CDR1 and CDR2 from the germline V gene are MNHNY and SVGAGI (reference sequence). The ends were cut back, 5 bases at V and 0 bases at J, with 14 bases in the middle. CDR3 bases: TGTGCCAGCAGTCATAGCATGCCCGACTCTGGGGCCAACGTCCTGACTTTC. Encoded protein: CASSHSMPDSGANVLTF.

This sequence joins TRBV19 and TRBJ1-6, with D possibly being TRBD1 (6 bases). The CDR3 length is 14 residues. Trimming shortened V by 7 bases and J by 7 bases, and 14 bases separated the two germline ends. Germline V gene sequence: CDR1 LNHDA, CDR2 SQIVND (reference sequence). CDR3 region: CASTMDRLNSPLHF. The CDR3 DNA sequence: TGTGCCAGTACCATGGACAGACTAAATTCACCCCTCCACTTT.

The chain joins TRBV27 to TRBJ1-1; TRBD1 aligns across 7 bases. Germline V gene sequence: CDR1 MNHEY, CDR2 SMNVEV (reference sequence). CDR3 length: 16 amino acids. The junction had 12 bases not matched to a gene; V was cut back by 2 bases and J by 6 bases. This CDR3 is CASSLRQGGSASEAFF. The CDR3 nucleotides read TGTGCCAGCAGTTTACGGCAGGGGGGTTCGGCATCTGAAGCTTTCTTT.

The chain employs TRBV7-2 and TRBJ2-1, with TRBD2 matching over 8 bases. The J segment lost 10 bases and the V segment lost 3 bases, leaving 5 bases of the junction unmatched. CDR3 length: 13 residues. The germline gives CDR1 SGHTA, CDR2 FQGNSA. Here the CDR3 reads CASSFLLAEEQFF. CDR3 DNA: TGTGCCAGCAGCTTCCTACTAGCGGAGGAGCAGTTCTTC.

The table lists this clone with a count of one. The CDR3 spells CASSSGLAAPGELFF. The CDR3 DNA sequence: TGCGCCAGCAGCTCGGGACTAGCGGCGCCCGGGGAGCTGTTTTTT. The chain uses TRBV5-1 and TRBJ2-2; 11 bases match TRBD2. CDR3 length: 15 residues. Per germline, CDR1 SGHRS and CDR2 YFSETQ. Trimming at V came to 3 bases and at J to 6 bases, leaving 4 bases not matched to a gene. Drawing the rest from reference TRBV5-1 and TRBJ2-2, the complete variable domain is KAGVTQTPRYLIKTRGQQVTLSCSPISGHRSVSWYQQTPGQGLQFLFEYFSETQRNKGNFPGRFSGRQFSNSRSEMNVSTLELGDSALYLCASSSGLAAPGELFFGEGSRLTVL.

This clone was seen just once. The J gene is TRBJ1-1, the V gene TRBV3-1 (or the pseudogene TRBV3-2), with D tentatively TRBD1 (5 bases). Per the germline V gene, CDR1 is LGHDT and CDR2 is YNNKEL (reference sequence). The CDR3 sequence is 14 residues long. Trimming shortened V by 8 bases and J by 0 bases, and 13 bases separated the two germline ends. CDR3 DNA: TGTGCCAGCGGGGCACAGTTAATGAACACTGAAGCTTTCTTT. Its translation: CASGAQLMNTEAFF.

This clone was detected only a few times. The J gene is TRBJ1-5, the V gene TRBV9, with D possibly being TRBD1 (5 bases). V was trimmed by 0 bases and J by 5 bases, leaving 12 bases between them. Germline CDR1 reads SGDLS; CDR2 reads YYNGEE. This CDR3 is 15 amino acids long. The CDR3, as DNA: TGTGCCAGCAGCGTAGGCGGGGGAGGCGATCAGCCCCAGCATTTT. It specifies CASSVGGGGDQPQHF. The full variable domain, its missing parts supplied by reference TRBV9 and TRBJ1-5, is DSGVTQTPKHLITATGQRVTLRCSPRSGDLSVYWYQQSLDQGLQFLIQYYNGEERAKGNILERFSAQQFPDLHSELNLSSLELGDSALYFCASSVGGGGDQPQHFGDGTRLSIL.

The V call is TRBV4-1, the J call TRBJ2-1; perhaps TRBD1 as D (6 bases). The CDR3 covers 16 residues. Per the germline V gene, CDR1 is MGHRA and CDR2 is YSYEKL. Trimming stripped 0 bases from V and 6 bases from J, with 15 bases between. The CDR3, as DNA: TGCGCCAGCAGCCAAGATCTCAGGGGTGGGACCAATGAGCAGTTCTTC. Amino acids: CASSQDLRGGTNEQFF.

This chain links TRBV2 with TRBJ2-7; 9 bases agree with TRBD2. J was trimmed by 4 bases and V by 2 bases; bases with no gene match: 3. Germline V gene lookup returns CDR1 SNHLY and CDR2 FYNNEI. There are 14 residues in the CDR3. CDR3: CASSERTSGYEQYF. The CDR3 DNA sequence: TGTGCCAGCAGTGAAAGAACTAGCGGGTACGAGCAGTACTTC.

Comments on this clone: The sample contains more than one DNA sequence encoding this CDR3. DNA of the CDR3: TGTGCCAGCAGCCAAGATCTGGGAGGCTACGAGCAGTACTTC. Translated, it gives CASSQDLGGYEQYF. The V gene is TRBV3-1 (or the pseudogene TRBV3-2), the J gene TRBJ2-7, with TRBD2 as a possible D gene (6 bases). V shed 0 bases and J shed 3 bases, with 9 bases lying between them. The CDR3 runs 14 residues. Looked up from germline, CDR1 is LGHDT and CDR2 is YNNKEL (reference sequence).

V usage is TRBV7-8 and J usage is TRBJ2-6; D is unclear. Trimming shortened V by 0 bases and J by 0 bases, and 6 bases separated the two germline ends. This CDR3 contains 16 residues. Germline V gene lookup returns CDR1 SGHVS and CDR2 FQNEAQ. CDR3 nucleotide sequence: TGTGCCAGCAGCTTAGCCATGGCCTCTGGGGCCAACGTCCTGACTTTC. Encoded protein: CASSLAMASGANVLTF.

In this sample, this clone turned up a few times. This chain joins TRBV6-1 and TRBJ1-5; D is uncertain. Germline V CDR1 and CDR2: MNHNS, SASEGT. CDR3 length: 14 amino acids. Trimming removed 1 base from V and 6 bases from J, with 10 bases in between. The CDR3 DNA follows: TGTGCCAGCAGTGAAGTCGGAGGGTTTCAGCCCCAGCATTTT. Translation: CASSEVGGFQPQHF.

The gene calls are TRBV19 and TRBJ1-5; a weak D match, TRBD1 (6 bases). Germline CDR1 is LNHDA and CDR2 is SQIVND (reference sequence). V shed 1 base and J shed 4 bases, with 8 bases lying between them. This CDR3 has 14 amino acids. The chain's CDR3 is CASSIVRGNQPQHF. The CDR3, as DNA: TGTGCCAGTAGTATAGTCAGGGGTAATCAGCCCCAGCATTTT.

The chain links TRBV6-5 to TRBJ2-1; 8 bases agree with TRBD1. The ends lost 4 bases at V and 13 bases at J; junction bases unmatched: 3. The CDR3 covers 11 residues. Germline lookup yields CDR1 MNHEY and CDR2 SVGAGI. The CDR3 nucleotides are TGTGCCAGCAGTTCAGGACAGGGACAGTTCTTC. It yields the protein CASSSGQGQFF.

The rearrangement joins TRBV11-2 to TRBJ2-1; unclear D gene. The CDR3 spans 11 residues. Germline CDR1 reads SGHAT; CDR2 reads FQNNGV. V lost 5 bases to trimming and J lost 7 bases, with 6 bases between them. In DNA form, the CDR3 reads TGTGCCAGCAGCCTTACAAATGAGCAGTTCTTC. Residues: CASSLTNEQFF.

This sequence joins TRBV6-6 and TRBJ2-7; TRBD1 matches at 9 bases. The CDR3 runs 14 residues. The J segment lost 3 bases and the V segment lost 6 bases, leaving 6 bases of the junction unmatched. Germline lookup yields CDR1 MNHNY and CDR2 SVGAGI (reference sequence). The CDR3 nucleotides read TGTGCCAGCAGCCACGGGACAGGGTTCTACGAGCAGTACTTC. It codes for CASSHGTGFYEQYF.

This rearrangement joins TRBV30 to TRBJ1-2; D is undetermined. The CDR3 consists of 13 residues. Trimming took off 0 bases at V and 1 base at J, with 6 bases between the two ends. Germline V gene lookup returns CDR1 GTSNPN and CDR2 SVGIG (reference sequence). The CDR3 spells CAWSVPSNYGYTF. CDR3 nucleotide sequence: TGTGCCTGGAGTGTACCGAGTAACTATGGCTACACCTTC.

V usage is TRBV7-8 and J usage is TRBJ1-3; no definite D call. This CDR3 contains 14 residues. Trimming removed 1 base at V and 4 bases at J, with 8 bases between. The germline V gene has CDR1 SGHVS and CDR2 FQNEAQ. CDR3 sequence: CASSLGGGGNTIYF. CDR3 in DNA: TGTGCCAGCAGCTTAGGGGGAGGCGGAAACACCATATATTTT.

The gene calls are TRBV9 and TRBJ2-7, with 14 bases fitting TRBD2. Germline V gives CDR1 SGDLS, CDR2 YYNGEE. The CDR3 contains 15 residues. The V gene end was trimmed by 4 bases and the J gene end by 6 bases; junction bases not matched to a gene: 6. CDR3 nucleotide sequence: TGTGCCAGCAGCAAGGGACTAGCGGGAGAGGGCGAGCAGTACTTC. Translation gives CASSKGLAGEGEQYF.

The chain links TRBV28 to TRBJ2-2, with D perhaps TRBD2 (6 bases). This CDR3 is 16 amino acids long. The V and J ends lost 5 bases and 0 bases respectively, with 13 bases between them. CDR1 and CDR2 from the germline V gene are MDHEN and SYDVKM. CDR3 protein: CASSPRLGTNTGELFF. In DNA form, the CDR3 reads TGTGCCAGCAGTCCACGACTAGGAACGAACACCGGGGAGCTGTTTTTT. Drawing the rest from reference TRBV28 and TRBJ2-2, the complete variable domain is DVKVTQSSRYLVKRTGEKVFLECVQDMDHENMFWYRQDPGLGLRLIYFSYDVKMKEKGDIPEGYSVSREKKERFSLILESASTNQTSMYLCASSPRLGTNTGELFFGEGSRLTVL.

There are a few counts of this clone. V gene TRBV19 combines with J gene TRBJ1-6, with TRBD1 identical over 12 bases. This CDR3 region has 18 residues. The germline gives CDR1 LNHDA, CDR2 SQIVND (reference sequence). V was clipped by 6 bases and J by 0 bases; unmatched bases: 6. The CDR3 DNA reads as TGTGCCAGTAGACGGGACAGGGGGCTCAGCTCCTATAATTCACCCCTCCACTTT. It yields the protein CASRRDRGLSSYNSPLHF.

The chain joins TRBV27 to TRBJ1-2; D perhaps matches TRBD1 (5 bases). Per germline, CDR1 MNHEY and CDR2 SMNVEV (reference sequence). CDR3 length: 12 amino acids. Trimming took 2 bases from V and 6 from J, leaving 7 bases between them. This CDR3 is CASSLMGHGYTF. The CDR3 DNA is TGTGCCAGCAGTTTAATGGGGCATGGCTACACCTTC.

The chain joins TRBV11-3 to TRBJ2-5, with 7 nucleotides matching TRBD1. The CDR3 has 15 amino acids. From germline, CDR1 is SGHNT and CDR2 YENEEA. Trimming at V came to 4 bases and at J to 2 bases, leaving 7 bases not matched to a gene. As DNA, the CDR3 is TGTGCCAGCAGCTCGCAACCGGACAGGCAAGAGACCCAGTACTTC. Translating gives CASSSQPDRQETQYF. Together with reference TRBV11-3 and TRBJ2-5, the CDR3 gives the full variable domain: EAGVVQSPRYKIIEKKQPVAFWCNPISGHNTLYWYLQNLGQGPELLIRYENEEAVDDSQLPKDRFSAERLKGVDSTLKIQPAELGDSAVYLCASSSQPDRQETQYFGPGTRLLVL.

The chain combines TRBV27 with TRBJ2-4; D is ambiguous. There are 14 residues in the CDR3. Trimming left V 4 bases short and J 5 bases short, with 12 bases between. The germline gives CDR1 MNHEY, CDR2 SMNVEV (reference sequence). Here the CDR3 reads CASSYGSPQNIQYF. CDR3 nucleotide sequence: TGTGCCAGCAGTTATGGTAGTCCCCAAAACATTCAGTACTTC.

The chain recombines TRBV19 with TRBJ2-7; 10 bases agree with TRBD2. Germline V gene lookup returns CDR1 LNHDA and CDR2 SQIVND (reference sequence). The CDR3 is 15 amino acids. The junction had 8 bases not matched to a gene; V was cut back by 3 bases and J by 6 bases. The DNA of the CDR3 is TGTGCCAGTAGTATCGGTCTAGCGGGAGCATCCGAGCAGTACTTC. The encoded protein is CASSIGLAGASEQYF.

V and J are TRBV5-1 and TRBJ2-3; D uncertain. Germline CDR1 SGHRS, CDR2 YFSETQ. Between the trimmed V and J ends, which lost 1 base and 0 bases, there was a span of 9 bases. This CDR3 contains 15 residues. CDR3 coding DNA: TGCGCCAGCAGCTTGTGGGCCAAGAGCACAGATACGCAGTATTTT. This gives the protein CASSLWAKSTDTQYF.

The chain carries TRBV5-4 and TRBJ2-7; D gene unclear. V lost 4 bases, J lost 3 bases, and 11 bases lay in between. Germline values: CDR1 SGHNT, CDR2 YYREEE (reference sequence). CDR3 length: 13 residues. CDR3 in DNA: TGTGCCAGCAGCCTGCAACCAGGCTACGAGCAGTACTTC. This sequence encodes CASSLQPGYEQYF.

Here the CDR3 DNA reads TGTGCCAGCAGACCCGGACTGGGAGAGACCCAGTACTTC. The encoded protein is CASRPGLGETQYF. The V gene is TRBV5-4, the J gene TRBJ2-5; D may be TRBD2 (5 bases). With 5 bases removed from V and 4 bases from J, the gap between germline ends came to 12 bases. The CDR3 length is 13 residues. Germline V gives CDR1 SGHNT, CDR2 YYREEE (reference sequence).

V and J are TRBV18 and TRBJ2-5, with D maybe TRBD2 (6 bases). The CDR3 has 13 amino acids. The V gene's germline CDR1 is KGHSH and CDR2 LQKENI. V lost 1 base, J lost 7 bases, and 10 bases lay in between. CDR3 residues: CASSPQVGGTQYF. The CDR3 DNA is TGTGCCAGCTCACCACAGGTGGGGGGGACCCAGTACTTC.